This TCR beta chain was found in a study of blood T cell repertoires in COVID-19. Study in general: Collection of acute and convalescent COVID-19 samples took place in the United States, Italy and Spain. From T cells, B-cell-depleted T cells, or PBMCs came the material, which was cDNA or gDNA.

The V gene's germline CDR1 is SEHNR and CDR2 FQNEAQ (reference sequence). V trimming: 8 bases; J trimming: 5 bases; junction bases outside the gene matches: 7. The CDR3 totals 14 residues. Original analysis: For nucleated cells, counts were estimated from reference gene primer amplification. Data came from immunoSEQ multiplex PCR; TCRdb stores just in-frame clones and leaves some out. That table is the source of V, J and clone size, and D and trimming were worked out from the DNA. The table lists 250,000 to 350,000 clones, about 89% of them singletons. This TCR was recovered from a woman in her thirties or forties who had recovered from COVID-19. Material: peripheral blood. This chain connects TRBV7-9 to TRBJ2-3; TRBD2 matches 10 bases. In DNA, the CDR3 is TGTGCCAGCTTCCTAGCGGGAGCTCGAGATACGCAGTATTTT. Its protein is CASFLAGARDTQYF.